The clone carrying this T cell receptor beta chain was detected many times. The target antigen is unknown. V was cut by 5 bases and J by 11 bases, with 17 bases left in between. There are 12 residues in the CDR3. Germline CDR1 SGHRS, CDR2 YFSETQ. These data belong to a study of shared clonotypes between healthy human individuals. Study outcomes and limitations: Clonotype sharing among donors, it was expected, would be affected by sequencing depth.

Genomic DNA, for the unsorted samples, came from tens of millions of PBMCs. The method was immunoSEQ multiplex PCR; TCRdb's version includes in-frame clones alone and lacks a portion of them. This table holds 100,000 or so clones, less than 60% found once. The sequencing input was PBMCs. V usage is TRBV5-1 and J usage is TRBJ2-7; D not certain. The TCR was taken from a woman between 40 and 50 years old in good health. Some clones in this sample may be carry-over from other donors' samples. The CDR3 region has the DNA TGCGCCAGCAGGTTCGATGGACGGAGTGAGTACTTC. It is translated as CASRFDGRSEYF.